This paragraph covers one T cell receptor beta chain sequence. The table came from immunoSEQ multiplex PCR; TCRdb's copy has only in-frame clones and leaves some out. This table holds about 120,000 clones, over 75% found once. These data come from a study of cytomegalovirus exposure and HLA in healthy donors. V lost 8 bases to trimming and J lost 3 bases; unmatched junction nucleotides: 8. The CDR3 consists of 15 residues. Germline CDR1 MNHEY, CDR2 SVGAGI. V gene TRBV6-5 combines with J gene TRBJ1-4; 8 bases are a match to TRBD1. Material: PBMCs. This TCR was recovered from a woman aged 30 to 39 in good health and CMV-seronegative. CDR3 in amino acids: CASSRQGAANEKLFF. The CDR3 nucleotides read TGTGCCAGCTCCCGGCAGGGGGCAGCTAATGAAAAACTGTTTTTT.